One sample yielded the 32 T cell receptor beta chains listed below, sequenced in a study of T cell responses to AZD1222 COVID-19 vaccine (dated by TCRdb to the early 2020s). Libraries were constructed by the immunoSEQ multiplex PCR assay. In TCRdb, the immuneACCESS table is reduced to in-frame sequences with V and J assigned. These tables do not hold every clone; where another copy was compared, an unresolved V gene accounts for under half, and the others remain unexplained. This sample holds 110,000 to 150,000 clones; roughly 88% were observed only once. Of the sample, around 3% is held by the ten largest clones. What the time point label conveys for this sample: baseline before first vaccination. The sample here was peripheral blood, taken on day 0 of AZD1222 vaccination. The origin of the receptors is an adult in good health.

J is TRBJ2-5 and V is TRBV7-2, with 9 bases lining up with TRBD2. The CDR3 is 13 residues long. Germline V gives CDR1 SGHTA, CDR2 FQGNSA. The junction had 7 bases not matched to a gene; V was cut back by 9 bases and J by 5 bases. For the CDR3, the DNA is TGTGCCAGTCTTTTAGCGGGAGCCGAGACCCAGTACTTC. As protein: CASLLAGAETQYF.

The chain uses TRBV2 and TRBJ1-5; TRBD1 might be the D (5 bases). V lost 2 bases and J 4 bases, leaving 12 bases between the germline ends. The CDR3 runs 15 residues. The germline V gene has CDR1 SNHLY and CDR2 FYNNEI. The CDR3 DNA follows: TGTGCCAGCAGTGAAACGTCAGGGAAAAATCAGCCCCAGCATTTT. It translates to CASSETSGKNQPQHF.

This CDR3 reads CAINLGQNTDTQYF. The CDR3 region has the DNA TGTGCCATCAATCTGGGACAGAACACAGATACGCAGTATTTT. The rearrangement links TRBV10-3 to TRBJ2-3; TRBD1 matches 7 bases. Germline V gene lookup returns CDR1 ENHRY and CDR2 SYGVKD. Losses at the gene ends were 7 bases for V and 2 bases for J; bases not matched to a gene: 6. The CDR3 is 14 residues long.

The chain couples TRBV7-9 to TRBJ1-3, with a weak D call TRBD1 (5 bases). The CDR3 contains 15 residues. The germline gives CDR1 SEHNR, CDR2 FQNEAQ (reference sequence). The germline V and J ends were trimmed by 0 bases and 2 bases, with 8 bases remaining between them. The CDR3 DNA is TGTGCCAGCAGCTTAGCCCCAGGGACTGGAAACACCATATATTTT. Its translation is CASSLAPGTGNTIYF.

This clone was seen only once. Different DNA sequences within this sample yield the same CDR3. The chain's CDR3 is CAWSVGRENTEAFF. CDR3 nucleotides: TGTGCCTGGAGTGTGGGCAGGGAGAACACTGAAGCTTTCTTT. The J gene is TRBJ1-1, the V gene TRBV30; tentative D call: TRBD1 (5 bases). CDR3 length equals 14 residues. The V end lost 0 bases, the J end lost 1 base, and 9 bases lay between the germline ends. In germline, CDR1 is GTSNPN, CDR2 SVGIG (reference sequence). Filled out from reference TRBV30 and TRBJ1-1, the complete variable domain reads SQTIHQWPATLVQPVGSPLSLECTVEGTSNPNLYWYRQAAGRGLQLLFYSVGIGQISSEVPQNLSASRPQDRQFILSSKKLLLSDSGFYLCAWSVGRENTEAFFGQGTRLTVV.

The chain is built from TRBV9 and TRBJ2-7; 13 nucleotides line up with TRBD2. The germline gives CDR1 SGDLS, CDR2 YYNGEE. V shed 3 bases, J shed 2 bases, and the junction held 5 bases outside the gene matches. There are 16 residues in the CDR3. In DNA form, the CDR3 reads TGTGCCAGCAGCGCGACCGGGACTAGCGGGACCTACGAGCAGTACTTC. Amino acid sequence: CASSATGTSGTYEQYF.

The chain has TRBV5-1 and TRBJ1-4, with 9 bases aligning to TRBD1. V lost 3 bases and J lost 4; bases outside the gene matches: 7. Germline CDR1 and CDR2: SGHRS and YFSETQ. The CDR3 loop spans 16 amino acids. In DNA form, the CDR3 reads TGCGCCAGCAGCTCGGGACAGGGAGGATTTAATGAAAAACTGTTTTTT. The encoded protein is CASSSGQGGFNEKLFF.

The rearrangement uses TRBV11-2 and TRBJ1-3; D remains unclear. Germline CDR1 is SGHAT and CDR2 is FQNNGV. The CDR3 is 13 residues long. V gave up 4 bases and J gave up 4 bases, with 8 bases separating them. CDR3 sequence (DNA): TGTGCCAGCAGCTCCGGAGCGGGAAACACCATATATTTT. Protein product: CASSSGAGNTIYF.

This chain connects TRBV5-1 to TRBJ1-1; D call uncertain. Trimming took off 7 bases at V and 0 bases at J, with 13 bases between the two ends. Germline V gene data show CDR1 as SGHRS and CDR2 as YFSETQ. The CDR3 covers 14 residues. CDR3 DNA: TGCGCCAGCCGTCCGACAAAAATGAACACTGAAGCTTTCTTT. Residues: CASRPTKMNTEAFF.

The genes are TRBV28 and TRBJ1-2; D not resolved. Trimming took 5 bases from V and 4 from J, leaving 17 bases between them. The CDR3 runs 15 residues. Germline CDR1 reads MDHEN; CDR2 reads SYDVKM. CDR3 amino acids: CASSARRQPIYGYTF. The CDR3 DNA reads as TGTGCCAGCAGTGCCCGCCGGCAGCCTATCTATGGCTACACCTTC.

V usage is TRBV6-6 and J usage is TRBJ1-4; TRBD1 aligns across 9 bases. The CDR3 has 13 residues. V was clipped by 8 bases and J by 7 bases; unmatched bases: 5. Germline lookup yields CDR1 MNHNY and CDR2 SVGAGI (reference sequence). The CDR3 reads CASQGQGGEKLFF. The CDR3 DNA reads TGTGCCAGCCAGGGACAGGGAGGTGAAAAACTGTTTTTT.

The genes are TRBV6-5 and TRBJ2-7, with D perhaps matching TRBD1 or TRBD2 (6 bases each). Germline loops: CDR1 MNHEY, CDR2 SVGAGI. The CDR3 is 13 amino acids. V lost 2 bases and J 7 bases, leaving 12 bases between the germline ends. In DNA, the CDR3 is TGTGCCAGCAGTTACACACTAGGGGGGGAGCAGTACTTC. It translates to CASSYTLGGEQYF.

This clone occurred once. This chain uses TRBV5-6 with TRBJ2-3; D possibly corresponds to TRBD2 (6 bases). The CDR3 runs to 15 residues. V was clipped by 7 bases and J by 3 bases, with 18 bases between them. Germline values: CDR1 SGHDT, CDR2 YYEEEE. The CDR3: CASFNLRESTDTQYF. The CDR3 DNA sequence: TGTGCCAGCTTTAATTTACGGGAGAGTACAGATACGCAGTATTTT.

V gene TRBV6-5 combines with J gene TRBJ1-5; D not certain. The germline V gene has CDR1 MNHEY and CDR2 SVGAGI. CDR3 length equals 14 residues. Trimming stripped 6 bases from V and 0 bases from J, with 9 bases between. The CDR3 spells CASRPTTSNQPQHF. Here the CDR3 DNA reads TGTGCCAGCAGACCGACAACTAGCAATCAGCCCCAGCATTTT.

This clone was seen many times. The V and J genes are TRBV3-1 (or the pseudogene TRBV3-2) and TRBJ2-5; D assignment may be TRBD1 or TRBD2 (5 bases each). The CDR3 covers 15 residues. V was pared by 4 bases and J by 3 bases, with 15 bases between. The germline V gene has CDR1 LGHDT and CDR2 YNNKEL (reference sequence). CDR3 nucleotides: TGTGCCAGCAGCCTCGGGGCCGGGGATAAAGAGACCCAGTACTTC. Its protein product is CASSLGAGDKETQYF.

The chain joins TRBV27 to TRBJ2-7; D unclear. V shed 6 bases and J shed 2 bases, with 17 bases lying between them. CDR1 and CDR2 (germline): MNHEY, SMNVEV (reference sequence). The CDR3 covers 15 residues. The CDR3 DNA sequence: TGTGCCAGCAGACCAGTCATTGACACAACCTACGAGCAGTACTTC. Translating it yields CASRPVIDTTYEQYF.

This clone is a singleton in its sample. The chain uses TRBV5-4 and TRBJ1-2; D perhaps matches TRBD1 (5 bases). The CDR3 loop spans 14 amino acids. Germline values: CDR1 SGHNT, CDR2 YYREEE (reference sequence). V was pared by 2 bases and J by 3 bases, with 11 bases between. CDR3 in amino acids: CASSFIGEDYGYTF. For the CDR3, the DNA is TGTGCCAGCAGCTTTATAGGGGAGGACTATGGCTACACCTTC.

The CDR3 DNA is TGTGCCAGCAGCCTTCGGACAGGGGGCGATCAGCCCCAGCATTTT. Its protein product is CASSLRTGGDQPQHF. This sequence joins TRBV7-2 and TRBJ1-5; TRBD1 aligns across 11 bases. J was trimmed by 5 bases and V by 5 bases; bases with no gene match: 5. Germline V CDR1 and CDR2: SGHTA, FQGNSA. This CDR3 is 15 amino acids long.

The rearrangement joins TRBV7-2 to TRBJ2-5; D is undetermined. CDR3 size: 15 residues. Germline V gene sequence: CDR1 SGHTA, CDR2 FQGNSA. V lost 6 bases and J lost 4, with 18 bases in between. The CDR3 protein is CASSQFGERAETQYF. The CDR3, as DNA: TGTGCCAGCAGTCAATTTGGGGAAAGGGCAGAGACCCAGTACTTC.

This chain connects TRBV5-4 to TRBJ2-3; D not certain. Germline assignment: CDR1 SGHNT and CDR2 YYREEE (reference sequence). The CDR3 runs 13 residues. Trimming removed 0 bases from V and 0 bases from J, with 2 bases in between. The DNA for the CDR3 is TGTGCCAGCAGCTTGGACAGCACAGATACGCAGTATTTT. Protein: CASSLDSTDTQYF.

CDR3 sequence reads: CASSTATGGNSPLHF. The CDR3 DNA follows: TGTGCCAGTAGTACCGCCACAGGGGGGAATTCACCCCTCCACTTT. The gene calls are TRBV19 and TRBJ1-6, with 8 bases matching TRBD1. The CDR3 extends over 15 amino acids. CDR1 and CDR2 from the germline V gene are LNHDA and SQIVND (reference sequence). J lost 7 bases, V lost 4 bases, and 6 bases had no gene match.

CDR3 nucleotides: TGTGCCAGCAGTCTAGGGGCCGGGGAGCTGTTTTTT. Its translation: CASSLGAGELFF. The chain joins TRBV6-5 to TRBJ2-2, with D maybe TRBD1 (5 bases). Trimming cost V 5 bases and J 6 bases, with 7 bases left between them. The germline V gene encodes CDR1 MNHEY and CDR2 SVGAGI. The CDR3 runs 12 residues.

J is TRBJ1-2 and V is TRBV4-2; possibly TRBD1 for D (6 bases). V shed 3 bases and J shed 3 bases, with 20 bases lying between them. CDR3 length equals 17 residues. CDR1 LGHNA and CDR2 YNFKEQ come from the germline V gene. This chain's CDR3 is CASSHSVGAEGDYGYTF. CDR3 sequence (DNA): TGTGCCAGCAGCCATAGCGTGGGGGCCGAGGGTGACTATGGCTACACCTTC.

This sequence joins TRBV6-5 and TRBJ2-7; D unresolved. V was pared by 0 bases and J by 5 bases, with 11 bases between. The CDR3 consists of 14 residues. The germline CDR1 and CDR2 sequences are MNHEY and SVGAGI. The DNA of the CDR3 is TGTGCCAGCAGTTACTCGAATACACACCACGAGCAGTACTTC. This codes for CASSYSNTHHEQYF.

This chain connects TRBV5-8 to TRBJ1-5; TRBD1 aligns across 7 bases. The CDR3 extends over 13 amino acids. Per germline, CDR1 SGHTS and CDR2 YDEGEE. The V segment lost 7 bases and the J segment 7 bases; nucleotides outside the gene matches: 8. CDR3 sequence: CASDRDGGQPQHF. CDR3 DNA sequence: TGTGCCAGCGACAGGGACGGCGGGCAGCCCCAGCATTTT.

The chain uses TRBV6-5 and TRBJ2-1; possibly TRBD2 for D (6 bases). Germline values: CDR1 MNHEY, CDR2 SVGAGI. Trimming pared 6 bases from V and 7 bases from J, leaving 7 bases between. The CDR3 loop spans 11 amino acids. The CDR3 sequence is CASRSGNEQFF. In DNA, the CDR3 is TGTGCCAGCAGGAGCGGGAATGAGCAGTTCTTC.

This chain uses TRBV7-9 with TRBJ1-3; D is unclear. This CDR3 contains 14 residues. The germline gives CDR1 SEHNR, CDR2 FQNEAQ (reference sequence). Trimming took off 0 bases at V and 4 bases at J, with 7 bases between the two ends. The CDR3 DNA is TGTGCCAGCAGCTTAGCGGTATCCGGAAACACCATATATTTT. It yields the protein CASSLAVSGNTIYF.

A few counts support this clone. This chain connects TRBV5-1 to TRBJ2-7; 13 positions agree with TRBD2. The V and J ends lost 0 bases and 2 bases, in that order; junction bases with no gene match: 5. From germline, CDR1 is SGHRS and CDR2 YFSETQ. The CDR3 totals 17 residues. CDR3 protein: CASSLDTGTSGAYEQYF. DNA for the CDR3: TGCGCCAGCAGCTTGGATACCGGGACTAGCGGGGCCTACGAGCAGTACTTC.

This chain connects TRBV6-4 to TRBJ1-4, with TRBD1 as a possible D gene (5 bases). The CDR3 runs to 13 residues. Trimming cost V 8 bases and J 0 bases, with 7 bases left between them. Germline values: CDR1 MRHNA, CDR2 SNTAGT. In DNA form, the CDR3 reads TGTGCCAGCGGGGGTGCAACTAATGAAAAACTGTTTTTT. Translating it yields CASGGATNEKLFF.

The chain recombines TRBV7-9 with TRBJ1-4; 7 nucleotides match TRBD1. The CDR3 runs to 14 residues. Trimming removed 5 bases from V and 8 bases from J; junction bases left unmatched: 8. Germline V gives CDR1 SEHNR, CDR2 FQNEAQ (reference sequence). The CDR3 here is CASSPSRGEEKLFF. CDR3 nucleotides: TGTGCCAGCAGCCCCTCCAGGGGGGAGGAAAAACTGTTTTTT.

The CDR3 DNA reads TGTGCCAGCAGCCCCCAGACAGCCTTAAACACTGAAGCTTTCTTT. Its protein product is CASSPQTALNTEAFF. The chain carries TRBV9 and TRBJ1-1; TRBD1 is a possible D gene (5 bases). The CDR3 spans 15 residues. CDR1 and CDR2 (germline): SGDLS, YYNGEE. Trimming left V 4 bases short and J 2 bases short, with 15 bases between.

V usage is TRBV30 and J usage is TRBJ1-2; D is unresolved. This CDR3 spans 11 amino acids. Trimming cost V 4 bases and J 8 bases, with 11 bases left between them. Germline V gene data show CDR1 as GTSNPN and CDR2 as SVGIG (reference sequence). The CDR3 sequence: CAWMRIGGYTF. The CDR3 nucleotides read TGTGCCTGGATGCGTATTGGCGGCTACACCTTC.